A selection of T cell receptor beta chains follows, all from one sample in a study of blood T cell repertoires in COVID-19. Repertoires were generated with immunoSEQ multiplex PCR, while TCRdb's copy carries only in-frame clones and drops some. The sample includes 25,000 to 35,000 clones, roughly 84% seen only once; the top ten take more than 10%. Sequenced input: peripheral blood. The source is a human donor in a cohort sampled during active COVID-19. Both conserved end residues are part of each CDR3. D genes are given only for firm matches. Expanded clones are given a class, and other clones once, few, many or no size at all.

TRBJ1-4 TRBD1 TRBV5-4 NA CASTNSGGTGGNEKLFF TGTGCCAGCACCAATTCCGGGGGGACAGGGGGTAATGAAAAACTGTTTTTT
TRBJ2-5 NA TRBV5-1 NA CASSFGQETQYF TGCGCCAGCAGCTTCGGGCAAGAGACCCAGTACTTC
TRBJ2-5 TRBD2 TRBV4-1 NA CASSLTPPGSGGEETQYF TGCGCCAGCAGCCTTACCCCCCCGGGTAGCGGGGGGGAAGAGACCCAGTACTTC
TRBJ1-5 TRBD1 TRBV6-1 NA CASSDDRASNQPQHF TGTGCCAGCAGTGATGACAGGGCTAGCAATCAGCCCCAGCATTTT
TRBJ2-5 TRBD1 TRBV6-5 NA CASRGQGVSQETQYF TGTGCCAGCAGGGGACAGGGCGTGTCCCAAGAGACCCAGTACTTC
TRBJ2-3 NA TRBV6-2/TRBV6-3 NA CASSHPSDYTDTQYF TGTGCCAGCAGTCACCCGTCGGACTATACAGATACGCAGTATTTT
TRBJ2-7 TRBD2 TRBV5-4 once CASSLWGSGGVYEQYF TGTGCCAGCAGCTTGTGGGGTAGCGGGGGTGTCTACGAGCAGTACTTC
TRBJ2-1 TRBD1 TRBV18 NA CASSATGTGSLEQFF TGTGCCAGCTCAGCTACCGGGACAGGGAGTCTTGAGCAGTTCTTC
TRBJ1-6 NA TRBV11-2 NA CASSRQTSRYNSPLHF TGTGCCAGCAGCAGACAGACCAGCCGGTATAATTCACCCCTCCACTTT
TRBJ2-7 NA TRBV7-6 NA CASSLGQGGWGEQYF TGTGCCAGCAGCTTAGGCCAGGGGGGTTGGGGCGAGCAGTACTTC